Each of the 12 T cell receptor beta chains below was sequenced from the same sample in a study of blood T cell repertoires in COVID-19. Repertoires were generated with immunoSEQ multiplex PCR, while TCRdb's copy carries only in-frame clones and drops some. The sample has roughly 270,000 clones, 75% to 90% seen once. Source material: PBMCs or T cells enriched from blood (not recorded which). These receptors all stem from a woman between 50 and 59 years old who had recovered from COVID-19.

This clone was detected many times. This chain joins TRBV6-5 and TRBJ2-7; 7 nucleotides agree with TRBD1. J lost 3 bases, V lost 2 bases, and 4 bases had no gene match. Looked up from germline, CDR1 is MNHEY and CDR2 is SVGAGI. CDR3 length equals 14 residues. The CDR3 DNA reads TGTGCCAGCAGTTACGGTCGACAGGGCTACGAGCAGTACTTC. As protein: CASSYGRQGYEQYF.

DNA of the CDR3: TGTGCCAGCAGCCCTCATACAGGGGAGACTGAAGCTTTCTTT. This sequence encodes CASSPHTGETEAFF. The genes are TRBV11-2 and TRBJ1-1; 7 positions match TRBD1. Per germline, CDR1 SGHAT and CDR2 FQNNGV. After removal of 5 bases from V and 5 bases from J, the junction contained 8 bases not matched to a gene. This CDR3 spans 14 amino acids.

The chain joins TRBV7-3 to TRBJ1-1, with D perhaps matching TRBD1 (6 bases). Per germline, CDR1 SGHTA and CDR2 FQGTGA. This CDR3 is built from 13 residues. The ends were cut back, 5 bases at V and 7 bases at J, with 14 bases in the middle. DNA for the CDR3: TGTGCCAGCAGCGCAAACAGGGATAATGAAGCTTTCTTT. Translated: CASSANRDNEAFF.

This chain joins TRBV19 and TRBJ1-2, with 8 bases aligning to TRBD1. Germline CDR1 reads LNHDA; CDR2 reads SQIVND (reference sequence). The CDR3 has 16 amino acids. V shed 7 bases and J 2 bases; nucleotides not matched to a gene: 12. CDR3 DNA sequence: TGTGCCAGTAACCCGACACAACAGGGGGTGAACTATGGCTACACCTTC. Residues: CASNPTQQGVNYGYTF.

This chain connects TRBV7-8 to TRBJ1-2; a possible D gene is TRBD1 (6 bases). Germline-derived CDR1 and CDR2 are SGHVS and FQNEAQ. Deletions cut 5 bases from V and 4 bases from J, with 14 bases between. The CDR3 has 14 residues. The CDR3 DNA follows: TGTGCCAGCAGCCAAAGCAGGGGAACCTATGGCTACACCTTC. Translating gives CASSQSRGTYGYTF.

CDR3 sequence: CASSLGSGTVYGYTF. DNA of the CDR3: TGTGCCAGCAGCTTAGGGTCCGGGACAGTCTATGGCTACACCTTC. The chain carries TRBV7-6 and TRBJ1-2, with 7 bases lining up with TRBD1. There are 15 residues in the CDR3. The V and J ends lost 1 base and 4 bases, in that order; junction bases with no gene match: 6. Germline V gene data show CDR1 as SGHVS and CDR2 as FNYEAQ.

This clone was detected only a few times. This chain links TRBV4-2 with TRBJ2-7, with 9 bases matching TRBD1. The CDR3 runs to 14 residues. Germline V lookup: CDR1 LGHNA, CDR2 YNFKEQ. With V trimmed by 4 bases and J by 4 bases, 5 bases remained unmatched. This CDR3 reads CASSLTGTGYEQYF. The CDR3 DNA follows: TGTGCCAGCAGCCTTACCGGGACAGGGTACGAGCAGTACTTC.

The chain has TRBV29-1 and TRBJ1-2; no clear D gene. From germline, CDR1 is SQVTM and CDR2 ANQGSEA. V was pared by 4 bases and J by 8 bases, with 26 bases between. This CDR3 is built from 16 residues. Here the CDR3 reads CSVAIGGRRGVGGYTF. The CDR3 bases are TGCAGCGTTGCGATTGGCGGCAGGCGCGGGGTCGGAGGCTACACCTTC.

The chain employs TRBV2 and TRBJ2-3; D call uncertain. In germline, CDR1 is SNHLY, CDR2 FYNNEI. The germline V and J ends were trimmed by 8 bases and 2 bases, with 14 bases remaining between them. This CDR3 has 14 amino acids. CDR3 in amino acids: CASPRSPTTDTQYF. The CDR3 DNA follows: TGTGCCAGCCCGAGGTCCCCCACCACAGATACGCAGTATTTT.

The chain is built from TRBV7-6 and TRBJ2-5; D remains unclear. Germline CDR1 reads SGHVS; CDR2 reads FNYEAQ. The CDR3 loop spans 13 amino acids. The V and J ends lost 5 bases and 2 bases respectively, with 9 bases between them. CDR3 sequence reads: CASSINFQETQYF. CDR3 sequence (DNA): TGTGCCAGCAGCATCAATTTTCAAGAGACCCAGTACTTC.

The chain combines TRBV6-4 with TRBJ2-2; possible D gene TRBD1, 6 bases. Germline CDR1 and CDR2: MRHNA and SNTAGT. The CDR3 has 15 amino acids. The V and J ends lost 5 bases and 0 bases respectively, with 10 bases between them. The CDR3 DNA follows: TGTGCCAGCAGTAAGGGACATTCGAACACCGGGGAGCTGTTTTTT. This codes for CASSKGHSNTGELFF.

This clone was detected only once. The CDR3: CSARNRVHTEAFF. The CDR3 nucleotides are TGCAGCGCCCGTAACAGAGTTCACACTGAAGCTTTCTTT. The chain has TRBV29-1 and TRBJ1-1, with D uncertain. The V and J ends lost 7 bases and 3 bases respectively, with 15 bases between them. This CDR3 is 13 amino acids long. The germline gives CDR1 SQVTM, CDR2 ANQGSEA.